The 3 T cell receptor beta chains below all came from one sample that was sequenced in a study of blood T cell repertoires in COVID-19. Libraries were prepared by immunoSEQ multiplex PCR; TCRdb keeps only in-frame clonotypes and omits some of them. The repertoire has some 250,000 clones, over 80% of them found once; the top ten carry 1% to 1.5%. Material for sequencing was PBMCs or T cells enriched from blood (not recorded which). The receptors were sampled from a human donor in a cohort exposed to, infected with or recovered from COVID-19 (not recorded which). The donor label of this sample is uncertain.

The CDR3, as DNA: TGCGCCAGCAGCTTGGCCGTACGCGGGGGCCGTACCTACGAGCAGTACTTC. Translation gives CASSLAVRGGRTYEQYF. The chain recombines TRBV5-1 with TRBJ2-7, with D possibly matching TRBD2 (7 bases). Trimming removed 0 bases from V and 2 bases from J, with 18 bases in between. The CDR3 runs to 17 residues. The germline CDR1 and CDR2 sequences are SGHRS and YFSETQ.

The chain combines TRBV18 with TRBJ1-4; 8 bases map to TRBD1. V dropped 3 bases and J dropped 5; count of bases not matched to a gene: 8. CDR3 length: 16 residues. Germline lookup yields CDR1 KGHSH and CDR2 LQKENI. This CDR3 reads CASSPLRTGSNEKLFF. The CDR3 DNA sequence: TGTGCCAGCTCACCCCTAAGGACAGGGTCCAATGAAAAACTGTTTTTT.

The chain combines TRBV7-9 with TRBJ2-3; TRBD2 matches at 10 bases. The CDR3 length is 15 residues. From germline, CDR1 is SEHNR and CDR2 FQNEAQ (reference sequence). The V segment lost 10 bases and the J segment 4 bases; nucleotides outside the gene matches: 11. CDR3 protein: CATSRLAGGSDTQYF. In nucleotides, the CDR3 is TGTGCCACCAGTCGCTTAGCGGGGGGCTCAGATACGCAGTATTTT.